The clone carrying this TCR beta chain has just one count. The data were taken from a study of blood T cell repertoires in COVID-19. The wider study: T cells, B-cell-depleted T cells, or PBMCs supplied cDNA or gDNA.

The CDR3 consists of 14 residues. Trimming removed 3 bases from V and 9 bases from J; junction bases left unmatched: 8. CDR1 and CDR2 (germline): SNHLY, FYNNEI. Authors' data handling: It was from reference gene primer amplification that nucleated cell counts were estimated. Using immunoSEQ multiplex PCR, the repertoire was profiled, and TCRdb retains in-frame clones only, with some absent. V and J calls and clone size follow that table, whereas D and trimming were derived from the DNA. Of hundreds of thousands of clones in the sample, approximately 84% are singletons; the top ten hold approximately 5.9%.

The receptor was derived from an elderly man with acute or convalescent COVID-19. Sequenced input: peripheral blood. This rearrangement joins TRBV2 to TRBJ1-3; 7 bases map to TRBD1. The CDR3 region is CASSDQGDRSTIYF. The CDR3 nucleotides read TGTGCCAGCAGTGACCAGGGGGACCGAAGCACCATATATTTT.